This TCR beta chain derives from a study of cytomegalovirus exposure and HLA in healthy donors. Study-wide results and limits: Follow-up analysis seemed to connect common viral pathogens with several of the most significant clusters identified. Presence/absence analyses assumed roughly uniform sequencing depth across donors, which may not hold.

The CDR3 consists of 17 residues. Germline CDR1 reads LNHNV; CDR2 reads YYDKDF (reference sequence). This PCR relied on a set of 60 Vbeta primers and 13 Jbeta primers. Method: immunoSEQ multiplex PCR; TCRdb's copy keeps in-frame clones and lacks some. The sample's table shows approximately 210,000 clones. Note on this clone: The antigen remains undetermined. An end of the junction does not agree with germline; a read error may underlie this.

The V and J genes are TRBV15 and TRBJ2-6; a possible D gene is TRBD1 (6 bases). The receptor was isolated from a young woman in good health and CMV-seropositive. Source material: PBMCs. In DNA form, the CDR3 reads TGTGCCACCAGCAGAGAGCGACAGGTGTCTGGGGCCAACGTCCTGGCTTTC. It is translated as CATSRERQVSGANVLAF.